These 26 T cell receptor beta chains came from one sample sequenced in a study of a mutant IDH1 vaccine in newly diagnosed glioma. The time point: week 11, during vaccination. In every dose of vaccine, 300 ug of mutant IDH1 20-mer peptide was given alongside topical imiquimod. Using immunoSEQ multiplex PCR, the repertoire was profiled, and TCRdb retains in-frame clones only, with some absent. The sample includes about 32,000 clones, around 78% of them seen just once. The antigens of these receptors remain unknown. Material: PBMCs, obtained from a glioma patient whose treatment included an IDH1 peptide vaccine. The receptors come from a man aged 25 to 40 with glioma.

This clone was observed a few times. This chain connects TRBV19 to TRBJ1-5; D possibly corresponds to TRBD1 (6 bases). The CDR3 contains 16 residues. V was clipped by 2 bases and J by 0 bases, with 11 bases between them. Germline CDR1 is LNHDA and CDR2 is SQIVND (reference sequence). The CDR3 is CASSITGWYSNQPQHF. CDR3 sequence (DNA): TGTGCCAGTAGTATAACAGGGTGGTATAGCAATCAGCCCCAGCATTTT.

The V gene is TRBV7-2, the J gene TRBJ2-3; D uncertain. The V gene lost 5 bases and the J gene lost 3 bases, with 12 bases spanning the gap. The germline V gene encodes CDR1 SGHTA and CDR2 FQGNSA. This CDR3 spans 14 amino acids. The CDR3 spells CASSRPTQTDTQYF. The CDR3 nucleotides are TGTGCCAGCAGCCGCCCGACTCAAACAGATACGCAGTATTTT. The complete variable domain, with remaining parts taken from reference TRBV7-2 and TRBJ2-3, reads GAGVSQSPSNKVTEKGKDVELRCDPISGHTALYWYRQSLGQGLEFLIYFQGNSAPDKSGLPSDRFSAERTGGSVSTLTIQRTQQEDSAVYLCASSRPTQTDTQYFGPGTRLTVL.

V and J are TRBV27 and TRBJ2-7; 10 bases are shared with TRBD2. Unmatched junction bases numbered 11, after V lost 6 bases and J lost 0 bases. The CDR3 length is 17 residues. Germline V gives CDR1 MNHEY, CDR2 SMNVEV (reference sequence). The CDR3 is CASRYGGSGGSSYEQYF. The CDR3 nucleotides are TGTGCCAGCAGGTATGGTGGTAGCGGGGGGTCCTCCTACGAGCAGTACTTC.

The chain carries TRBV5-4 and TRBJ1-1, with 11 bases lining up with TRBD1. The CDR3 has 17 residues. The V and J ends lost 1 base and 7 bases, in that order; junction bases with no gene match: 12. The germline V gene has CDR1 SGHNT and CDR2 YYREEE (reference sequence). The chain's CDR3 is CASSLSRTGGPLGEAFF. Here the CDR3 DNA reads TGTGCCAGCAGCTTGAGCAGGACAGGGGGCCCCCTAGGTGAAGCTTTCTTT.

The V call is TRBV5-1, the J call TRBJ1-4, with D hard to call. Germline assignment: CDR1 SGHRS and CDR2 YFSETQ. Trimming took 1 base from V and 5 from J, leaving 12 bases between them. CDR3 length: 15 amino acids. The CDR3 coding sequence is TGCGCCAGCAGCTTGAATCGGGGTCGAAATGAAAAACTGTTTTTT. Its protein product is CASSLNRGRNEKLFF. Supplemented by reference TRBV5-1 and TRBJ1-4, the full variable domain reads KAGVTQTPRYLIKTRGQQVTLSCSPISGHRSVSWYQQTPGQGLQFLFEYFSETQRNKGNFPGRFSGRQFSNSRSEMNVSTLELGDSALYLCASSLNRGRNEKLFFGSGTQLSVL.

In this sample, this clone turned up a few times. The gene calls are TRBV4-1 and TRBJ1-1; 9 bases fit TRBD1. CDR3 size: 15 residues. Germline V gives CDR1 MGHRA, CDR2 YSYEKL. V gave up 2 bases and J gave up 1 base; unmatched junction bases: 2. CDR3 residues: CASSQRGQGNTEAFF. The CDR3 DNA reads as TGCGCCAGCAGCCAACGGGGACAGGGGAACACTGAAGCTTTCTTT.

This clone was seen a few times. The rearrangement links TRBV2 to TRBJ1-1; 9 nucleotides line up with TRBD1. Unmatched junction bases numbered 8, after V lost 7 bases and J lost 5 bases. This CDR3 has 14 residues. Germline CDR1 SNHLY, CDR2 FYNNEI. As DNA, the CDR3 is TGTGCCAGCACTAAACAGGGGGCGATAACTGAAGCTTTCTTT. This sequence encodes CASTKQGAITEAFF.

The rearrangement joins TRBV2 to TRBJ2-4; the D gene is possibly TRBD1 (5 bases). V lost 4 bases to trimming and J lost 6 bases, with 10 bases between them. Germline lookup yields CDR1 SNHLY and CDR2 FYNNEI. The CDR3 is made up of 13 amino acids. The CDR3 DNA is TGTGCCAGCAGTGTTGTCCAGGGAAACATTCAGTACTTC. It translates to CASSVVQGNIQYF. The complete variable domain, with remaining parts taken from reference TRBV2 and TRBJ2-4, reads EPEVTQTPSHQVTQMGQEVILRCVPISNHLYFYWYRQILGQKVEFLVSFYNNEISEKSEIFDDQFSVERPDGSNFTLKIRSTKLEDSAMYFCASSVVQGNIQYFGAGTRLSVL.

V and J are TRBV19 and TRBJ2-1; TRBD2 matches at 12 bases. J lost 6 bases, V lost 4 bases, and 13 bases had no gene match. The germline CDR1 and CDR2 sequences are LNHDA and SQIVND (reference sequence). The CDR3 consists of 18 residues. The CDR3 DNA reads TGTGCCAGTAGTAAAGTTGGTGAACTAGCGGGAGGCCTCAATGAGCAGTTCTTC. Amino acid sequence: CASSKVGELAGGLNEQFF. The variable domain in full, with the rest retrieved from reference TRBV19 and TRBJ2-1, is DGGITQSPKYLFRKEGQNVTLSCEQNLNHDAMYWYRQDPGQGLRLIYYSQIVNDFQKGDIAEGYSVSREKKESFPLTVTSAQKNPTAFYLCASSKVGELAGGLNEQFFGPGTRLTVL.

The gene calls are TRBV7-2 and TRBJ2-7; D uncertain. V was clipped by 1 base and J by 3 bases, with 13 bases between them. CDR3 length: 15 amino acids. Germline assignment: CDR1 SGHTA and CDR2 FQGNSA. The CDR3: CASSLDLFPIYEQYF. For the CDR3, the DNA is TGTGCCAGCAGCTTAGACCTCTTTCCTATCTACGAGCAGTACTTC.

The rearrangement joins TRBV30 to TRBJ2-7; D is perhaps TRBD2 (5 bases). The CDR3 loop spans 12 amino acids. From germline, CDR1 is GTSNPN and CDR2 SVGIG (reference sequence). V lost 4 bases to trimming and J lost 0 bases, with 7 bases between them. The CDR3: CAWNRGSYEQYF. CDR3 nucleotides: TGTGCCTGGAACCGGGGCTCCTACGAGCAGTACTTC. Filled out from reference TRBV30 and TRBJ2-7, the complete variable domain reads SQTIHQWPATLVQPVGSPLSLECTVEGTSNPNLYWYRQAAGRGLQLLFYSVGIGQISSEVPQNLSASRPQDRQFILSSKKLLLSDSGFYLCAWNRGSYEQYFGPGTRLTVT.

CDR3 loop: CATPGQEYYGYTF. CDR3 DNA: TGTGCCACCCCTGGGCAGGAATACTATGGCTACACCTTC. The chain employs TRBV28 and TRBJ1-2; D is unclear. The germline gives CDR1 MDHEN, CDR2 SYDVKM. The CDR3 length is 13 residues. V was shortened by 10 bases and J by 3 bases, with 15 bases between the two germline ends.

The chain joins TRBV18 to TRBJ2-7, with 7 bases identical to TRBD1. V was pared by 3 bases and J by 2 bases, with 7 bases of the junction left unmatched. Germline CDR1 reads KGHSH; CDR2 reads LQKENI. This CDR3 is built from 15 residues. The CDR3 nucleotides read TGTGCCAGCTCACCCTCGACAGGGCTAACCTACGAGCAGTACTTC. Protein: CASSPSTGLTYEQYF.

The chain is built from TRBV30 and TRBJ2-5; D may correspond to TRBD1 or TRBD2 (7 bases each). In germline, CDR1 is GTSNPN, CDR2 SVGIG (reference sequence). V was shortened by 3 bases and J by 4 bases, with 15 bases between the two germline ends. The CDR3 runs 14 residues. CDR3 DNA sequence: TGTGCCTGGAGCGCCAGGGGGGGGACAGAGACCCAGTACTTC. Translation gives CAWSARGGTETQYF.

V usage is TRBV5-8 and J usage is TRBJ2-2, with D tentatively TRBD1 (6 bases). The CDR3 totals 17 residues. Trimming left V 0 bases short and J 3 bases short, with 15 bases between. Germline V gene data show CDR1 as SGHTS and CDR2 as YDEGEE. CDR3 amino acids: CASSLVLTGRDTGELFF. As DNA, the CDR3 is TGTGCCAGCAGCTTGGTTCTGACAGGTAGAGACACCGGGGAGCTGTTTTTT.

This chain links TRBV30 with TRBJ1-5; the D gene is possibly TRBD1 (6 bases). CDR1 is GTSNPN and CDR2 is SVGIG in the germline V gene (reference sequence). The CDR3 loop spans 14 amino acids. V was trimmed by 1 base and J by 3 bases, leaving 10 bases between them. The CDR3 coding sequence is TGTGCCTGGAGTGGAAACAGGGTCAATCAGCCCCAGCATTTT. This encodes CAWSGNRVNQPQHF.

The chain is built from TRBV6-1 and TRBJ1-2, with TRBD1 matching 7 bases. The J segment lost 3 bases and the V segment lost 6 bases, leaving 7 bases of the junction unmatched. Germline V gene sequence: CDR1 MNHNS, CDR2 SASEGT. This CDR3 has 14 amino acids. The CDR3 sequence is CASSERGRDYGYTF. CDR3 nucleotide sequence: TGTGCCAGCAGCGAAAGGGGGCGAGACTATGGCTACACCTTC.

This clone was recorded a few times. The CDR3 region has the DNA TGTGCCAGCACCTATTCAACCCGGGACGGCTATGGCTACACCTTC. This codes for CASTYSTRDGYGYTF. The chain employs TRBV6-5 and TRBJ1-2, with a weak D call TRBD1 (5 bases). V was pared by 7 bases and J by 4 bases, with 19 bases between. The CDR3 runs to 15 residues. In germline, CDR1 is MNHEY, CDR2 SVGAGI.

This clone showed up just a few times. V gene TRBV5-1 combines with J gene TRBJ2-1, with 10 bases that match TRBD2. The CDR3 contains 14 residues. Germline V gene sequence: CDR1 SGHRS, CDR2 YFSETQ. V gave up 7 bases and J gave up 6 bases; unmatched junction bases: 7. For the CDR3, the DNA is TGCGCCAGCGAGCGGGGGGGCGGATTCAATGAGCAGTTCTTC. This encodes CASERGGGFNEQFF.

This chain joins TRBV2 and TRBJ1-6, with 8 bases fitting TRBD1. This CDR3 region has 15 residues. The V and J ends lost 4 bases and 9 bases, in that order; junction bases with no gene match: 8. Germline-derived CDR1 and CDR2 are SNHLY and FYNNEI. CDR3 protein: CASSGRDRGISPLHF. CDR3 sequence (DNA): TGTGCCAGCAGTGGGCGCGACAGGGGCATTTCACCCCTCCACTTT.

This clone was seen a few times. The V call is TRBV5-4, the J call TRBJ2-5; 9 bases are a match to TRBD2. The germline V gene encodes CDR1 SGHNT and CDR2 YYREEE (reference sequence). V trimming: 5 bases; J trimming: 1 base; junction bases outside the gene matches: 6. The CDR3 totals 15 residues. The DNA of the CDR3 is TGTGCCAGCAGTTCCAAGACTAGCGGCCAAGAGACCCAGTACTTC. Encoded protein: CASSSKTSGQETQYF.

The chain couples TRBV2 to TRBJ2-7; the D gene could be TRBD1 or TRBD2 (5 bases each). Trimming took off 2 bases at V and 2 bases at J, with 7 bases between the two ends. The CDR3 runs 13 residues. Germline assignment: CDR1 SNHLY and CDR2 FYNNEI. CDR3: CASSELGAYEQYF. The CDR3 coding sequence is TGTGCCAGCAGTGAACTGGGGGCCTACGAGCAGTACTTC.

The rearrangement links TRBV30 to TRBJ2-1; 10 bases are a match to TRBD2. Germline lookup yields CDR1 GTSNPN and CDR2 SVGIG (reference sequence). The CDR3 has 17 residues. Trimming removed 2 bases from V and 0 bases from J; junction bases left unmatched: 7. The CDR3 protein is CAWSTHSGGSSYNEQFF. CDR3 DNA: TGTGCCTGGAGTACCCATAGCGGGGGGAGCTCCTACAATGAGCAGTTCTTC.

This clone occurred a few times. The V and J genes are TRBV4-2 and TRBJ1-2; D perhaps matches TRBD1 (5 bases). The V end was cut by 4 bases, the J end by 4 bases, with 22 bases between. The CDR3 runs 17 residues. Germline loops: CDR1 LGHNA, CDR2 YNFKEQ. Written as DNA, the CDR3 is TGTGCCAGCAGCCGGTGGACGAGAGGGCAGGGAGTCTATGGCTACACCTTC. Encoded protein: CASSRWTRGQGVYGYTF.

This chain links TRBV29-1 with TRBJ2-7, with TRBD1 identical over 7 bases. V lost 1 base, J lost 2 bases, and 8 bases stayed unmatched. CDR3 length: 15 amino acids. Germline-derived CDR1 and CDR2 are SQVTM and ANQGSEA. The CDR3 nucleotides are TGCAGCGTTGAAGGGGAAGACAGGGCCCCCTACGAGCAGTACTTC. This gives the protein CSVEGEDRAPYEQYF.

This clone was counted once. CDR3 sequence: CSGMGNTEAFF. Written as DNA, the CDR3 is TGCAGCGGCATGGGGAACACTGAAGCTTTCTTT. This sequence joins TRBV29-1 and TRBJ1-1; D is unresolved. V dropped 7 bases and J dropped 1 base, with 7 bases sitting between them. This CDR3 has 11 amino acids. Germline CDR1 SQVTM, CDR2 ANQGSEA.